The clone carrying this T cell receptor (beta chain) was seen more than once but under ten times. Its antigen is undetermined. The data were taken from a study of OX40 agonist ivuxolimab in advanced cancers. Study details: One hepatocellular carcinoma and a couple of cutaneous melanoma patients partially responded.

Libraries were prepared by immunoSEQ multiplex PCR; TCRdb keeps only in-frame clonotypes and omits some of them. The sample records about 53,000 clones, roughly 84% being singletons. Overall study results and limits: What antigens the expanded peripheral T cells recognized was never established. CD8+ T cells (on average) carried more expanded clones than CD4+ T cells.

Peripheral blood came from all dose cohorts at three timepoints. Material: CD4+ or CD8+ T cells sorted from blood, obtained in a trial of the OX40 agonist ivuxolimab. This TCR derives from an adult with an advanced solid tumor such as melanoma, head and neck, liver or kidney cancer.

CDR3 DNA: TGTGCCTGGAGTCGGGGGAGGGCCACAGATACGCAGTATTTT. It codes for CAWSRGRATDTQYF. The rearrangement uses TRBV30 and TRBJ2-3; 7 bases map to TRBD2. The CDR3 sequence is 14 residues long. CDR1 and CDR2 from the germline V gene are GTSNPN and SVGIG (reference sequence). Trimming at V came to 2 bases and at J to 2 bases, leaving 4 bases not matched to a gene.